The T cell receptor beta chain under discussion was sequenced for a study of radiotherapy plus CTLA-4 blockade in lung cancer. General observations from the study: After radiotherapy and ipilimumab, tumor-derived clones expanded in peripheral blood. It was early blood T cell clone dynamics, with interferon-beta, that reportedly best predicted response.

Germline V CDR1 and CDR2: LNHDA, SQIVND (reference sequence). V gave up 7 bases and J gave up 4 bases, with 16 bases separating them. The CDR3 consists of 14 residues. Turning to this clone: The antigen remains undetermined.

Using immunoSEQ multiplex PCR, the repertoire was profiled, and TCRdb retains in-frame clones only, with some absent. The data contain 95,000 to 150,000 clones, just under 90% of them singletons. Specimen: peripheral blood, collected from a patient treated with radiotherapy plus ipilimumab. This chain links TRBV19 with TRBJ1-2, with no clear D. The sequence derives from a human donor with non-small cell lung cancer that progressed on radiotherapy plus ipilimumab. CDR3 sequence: CASTPRPPFYGYTF. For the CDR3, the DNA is TGTGCCAGTACCCCCCGGCCACCCTTCTATGGCTACACCTTC.